The 7 T cell receptor beta chains below all came from one sample that was sequenced in a study of cytomegalovirus exposure and HLA in healthy donors. The PCR had 60 Vbeta and 13 Jbeta primers. TCRdb's copy holds only in-frame clones and misses some; the assay was immunoSEQ multiplex PCR. The sample yields some 200,000 clones, around 80% seen once. Source material: PBMCs. The receptors stem from a man between 35 and 55 years old in good health and CMV-seropositive.

The chain links TRBV9 to TRBJ1-2; maybe TRBD1 (5 bases). V lost 0 bases to trimming and J lost 8 bases, with 20 bases between them. In germline, CDR1 is SGDLS, CDR2 YYNGEE. The CDR3 is made up of 16 amino acids. Here the CDR3 DNA reads TGTGCCAGCAGCGTAGGAGGAGGGGTGGGGGGGGAAGGCTACACCTTC. Translated: CASSVGGGVGGEGYTF.

The chain employs TRBV5-5 and TRBJ2-7; weak D call: TRBD1 (5 bases). The CDR3 extends over 13 amino acids. Germline-derived CDR1 and CDR2 are SGHKS and YYEKEE (reference sequence). V was clipped by 4 bases and J by 3 bases, with 11 bases between them. CDR3 coding DNA: TGTGCCAGCAGCGCCGGACACAGCTACGAGCAGTACTTC. This encodes CASSAGHSYEQYF.

This chain connects TRBV6-5 to TRBJ2-3, with 9 nucleotides matching TRBD2. The ends lost 0 bases at V and 4 bases at J; junction bases unmatched: 5. CDR1 and CDR2 (germline): MNHEY, SVGAGI. CDR3 size: 16 residues. The CDR3 DNA is TGTGCCAGCAGTTACTCGGCTAGCGGGGACCCAGATACGCAGTATTTT. As protein: CASSYSASGDPDTQYF.

The chain employs TRBV10-3 and TRBJ2-3, with 7 bases aligning to TRBD1. This CDR3 contains 14 residues. V lost 4 bases and J lost 2; bases outside the gene matches: 3. Germline CDR1 is ENHRY and CDR2 is SYGVKD. The CDR3 region is CAISVGTATDTQYF. The DNA for the CDR3 is TGTGCCATCAGTGTGGGGACAGCCACAGATACGCAGTATTTT.

The chain links TRBV5-4 to TRBJ2-3; 7 bases line up with TRBD2. This CDR3 region has 17 residues. CDR1 SGHNT and CDR2 YYREEE come from the germline V gene (reference sequence). The ends lost 5 bases at V and 1 base at J; junction bases unmatched: 13. CDR3 in DNA: TGTGCCAGCAGATTATTTACGAGGGCGGGGGGCACAGATACGCAGTATTTT. Translation: CASRLFTRAGGTDTQYF.

The chain combines TRBV2 with TRBJ2-1; no clear D. The ends were cut back, 4 bases at V and 5 bases at J, with 9 bases in the middle. The CDR3 loop spans 13 amino acids. Looked up from germline, CDR1 is SNHLY and CDR2 is FYNNEI. As DNA, the CDR3 is TGTGCCAGCAGTGTTAGTTCGGACAATGAGCAGTTCTTC. Translation: CASSVSSDNEQFF.

The chain is built from TRBV28 and TRBJ1-1; D is undetermined. The length of the CDR3 is 12 residues. Trimming removed 5 bases at V and 4 bases at J, with 8 bases between. Per the germline V gene, CDR1 is MDHEN and CDR2 is SYDVKM. The CDR3 bases are TGTGCCAGCAGTATACAATTCACTGAAGCTTTCTTT. This codes for CASSIQFTEAFF.